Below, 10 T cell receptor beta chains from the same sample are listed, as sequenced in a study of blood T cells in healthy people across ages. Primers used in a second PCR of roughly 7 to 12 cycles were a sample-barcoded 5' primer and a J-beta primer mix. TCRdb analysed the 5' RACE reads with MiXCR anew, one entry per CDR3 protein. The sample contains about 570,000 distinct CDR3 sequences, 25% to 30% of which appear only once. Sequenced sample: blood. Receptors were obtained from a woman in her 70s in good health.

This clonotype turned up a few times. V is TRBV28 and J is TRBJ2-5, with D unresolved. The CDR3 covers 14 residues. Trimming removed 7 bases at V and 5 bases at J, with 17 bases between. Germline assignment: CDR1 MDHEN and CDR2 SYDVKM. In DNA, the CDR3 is TGTGCCAGCAAGGGCCCAGGTACTGGGGAGACCCAGTACTTC. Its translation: CASKGPGTGETQYF.

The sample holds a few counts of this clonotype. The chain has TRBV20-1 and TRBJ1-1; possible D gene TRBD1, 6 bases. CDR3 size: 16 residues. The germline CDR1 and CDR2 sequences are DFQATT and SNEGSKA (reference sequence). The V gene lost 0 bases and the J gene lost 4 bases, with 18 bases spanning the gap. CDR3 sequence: CSARDPSSRGPTEAFF. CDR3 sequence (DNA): TGCAGTGCTAGAGATCCTAGTAGTCGGGGGCCCACTGAAGCTTTCTTT.

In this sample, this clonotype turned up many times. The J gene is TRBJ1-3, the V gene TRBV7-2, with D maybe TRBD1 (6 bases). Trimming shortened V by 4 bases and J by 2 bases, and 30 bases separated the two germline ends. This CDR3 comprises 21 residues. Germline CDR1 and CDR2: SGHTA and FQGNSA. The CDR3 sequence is CASSSRYAGGRGNQPGNTIYF. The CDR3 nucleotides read TGTGCCAGCAGCTCGAGGTACGCCGGTGGCAGGGGAAATCAACCTGGAAACACCATATATTTT.

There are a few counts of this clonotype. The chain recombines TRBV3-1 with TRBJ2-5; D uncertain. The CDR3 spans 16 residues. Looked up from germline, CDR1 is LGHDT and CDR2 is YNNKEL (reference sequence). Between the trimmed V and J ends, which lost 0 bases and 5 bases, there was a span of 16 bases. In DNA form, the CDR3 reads TGTGCCAGCAGCCAAGATCGCACCTTGGGCTTTGAGACCCAGTACTTC. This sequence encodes CASSQDRTLGFETQYF.

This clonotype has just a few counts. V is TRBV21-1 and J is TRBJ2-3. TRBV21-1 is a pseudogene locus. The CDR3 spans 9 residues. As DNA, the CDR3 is TGTGCCAGTCCACTGAAGGAGTATTTT. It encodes CASPLKEYF.

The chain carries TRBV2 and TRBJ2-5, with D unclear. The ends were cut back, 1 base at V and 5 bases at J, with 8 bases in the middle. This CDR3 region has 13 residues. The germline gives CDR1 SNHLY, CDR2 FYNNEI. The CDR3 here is CASSEGAWETQYF. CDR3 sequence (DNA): TGTGCCAGCAGTGAAGGGGCTTGGGAGACCCAGTACTTC.

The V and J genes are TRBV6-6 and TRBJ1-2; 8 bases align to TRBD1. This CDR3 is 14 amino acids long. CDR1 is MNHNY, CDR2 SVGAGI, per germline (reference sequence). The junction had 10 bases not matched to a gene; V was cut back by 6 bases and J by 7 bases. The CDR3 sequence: CASRTPGQGGGYTF. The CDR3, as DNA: TGTGCCAGCAGGACTCCCGGACAGGGCGGTGGCTACACCTTC.

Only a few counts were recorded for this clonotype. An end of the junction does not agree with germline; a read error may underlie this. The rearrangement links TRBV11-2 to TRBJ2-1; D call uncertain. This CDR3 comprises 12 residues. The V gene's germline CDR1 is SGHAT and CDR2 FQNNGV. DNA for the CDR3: TGTGCCAGCAGCTTACTAGACAATGAGCAGCTCTTC. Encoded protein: CASSLLDNEQLF.

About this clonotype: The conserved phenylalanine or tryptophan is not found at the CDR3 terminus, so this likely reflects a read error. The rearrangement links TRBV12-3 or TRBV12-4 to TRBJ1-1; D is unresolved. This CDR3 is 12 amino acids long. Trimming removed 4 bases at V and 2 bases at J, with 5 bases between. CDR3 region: CASSYHNTEAFL. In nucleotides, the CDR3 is TGTGCCAGCAGTTACCATAACACTGAAGCTTTCCTT.

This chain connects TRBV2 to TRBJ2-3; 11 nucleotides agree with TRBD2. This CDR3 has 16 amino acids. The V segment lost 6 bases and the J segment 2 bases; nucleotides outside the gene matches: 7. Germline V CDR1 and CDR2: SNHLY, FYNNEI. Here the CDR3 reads CASRFSGGADTDTQYF. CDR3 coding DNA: TGTGCCAGCAGGTTTAGCGGGGGGGCCGACACAGATACGCAGTATTTT.